One and the same sample provided the 32 T cell receptor beta chains below, sequenced in a study of blood T cell repertoires in COVID-19. The data were produced by immunoSEQ multiplex PCR, yet TCRdb's version contains in-frame clones alone and is incomplete. The sample lists under 130,000 clones; around 83% were seen once. Sequenced: peripheral blood. The source of these receptors is a woman aged 80 or over with acute or convalescent COVID-19.

The V and J genes are TRBV5-8 and TRBJ1-1; D gene ambiguous. Germline loops: CDR1 SGHTS, CDR2 YDEGEE. Trimming removed 4 bases at V and 6 bases at J, with 10 bases between. The CDR3 has 12 amino acids. CDR3 residues: CASSHDIAEAFF. The CDR3 nucleotides are TGTGCCAGCAGCCATGACATAGCTGAAGCTTTCTTT.

The rearrangement uses TRBV7-6 and TRBJ2-3; tentatively, D is TRBD1 (5 bases). This CDR3 region has 16 residues. The V gene lost 0 bases and the J gene lost 2 bases, with 12 bases spanning the gap. From germline, CDR1 is SGHVS and CDR2 FNYEAQ. CDR3 residues: CASSLAQAGNTDTQYF. The CDR3 nucleotides read TGTGCCAGCAGCTTAGCGCAAGCAGGGAACACAGATACGCAGTATTTT.

The chain joins TRBV19 to TRBJ2-3; 13 bases are a match to TRBD2. Germline V gives CDR1 LNHDA, CDR2 SQIVND (reference sequence). V lost 5 bases, J lost 6 bases, and 5 bases stayed unmatched. The CDR3 consists of 15 residues. Here the CDR3 reads CASSSGTSGIDTQYF. In nucleotides, the CDR3 is TGTGCCAGTAGTTCCGGGACTAGCGGGATTGATACGCAGTATTTT.

This chain joins TRBV7-2 and TRBJ2-3; D is possibly TRBD1 (6 bases). The V gene's germline CDR1 is SGHTA and CDR2 FQGNSA. The CDR3 extends over 14 amino acids. The V end lost 6 bases, the J end lost 2 bases, and 12 bases lay between the germline ends. CDR3: CASRGTGYTDTQYF. CDR3 DNA sequence: TGTGCCAGCAGAGGAACAGGGTACACAGATACGCAGTATTTT.

This clone was seen a handful of times. V usage is TRBV24-1 and J usage is TRBJ2-7, with 8 bases fitting TRBD1. The V and J ends lost 9 bases and 2 bases, in that order; junction bases with no gene match: 11. CDR3 length: 15 amino acids. Germline CDR1 reads KGHDR; CDR2 reads SFDVKD. The CDR3 loop is CATSPGQGLPYEQYF. CDR3 sequence (DNA): TGTGCCACCTCTCCAGGACAGGGATTACCCTACGAGCAGTACTTC.

A single count supports this clone. This sequence joins TRBV2 and TRBJ1-5; D is unresolved. Trimming pared 3 bases from V and 6 bases from J, leaving 9 bases between. The V gene's germline CDR1 is SNHLY and CDR2 FYNNEI. There are 13 residues in the CDR3. CDR3 bases: TGTGCCAGCAGTGAGGGCGCTCTTCAGCCCCAGCATTTT. Encoded protein: CASSEGALQPQHF.

The chain has TRBV12-3 or TRBV12-4 and TRBJ2-5; a weak D match, TRBD2 (6 bases). The CDR3 loop spans 13 amino acids. V was pared by 7 bases and J by 2 bases, with 11 bases between. The CDR3 here is CASNLAFQETQYF. The CDR3 nucleotides are TGTGCCAGCAACCTAGCGTTTCAAGAGACCCAGTACTTC.

A few counts support this clone. V gene TRBV18 combines with J gene TRBJ2-5, with a tentative D call TRBD2 (6 bases). CDR3 length: 13 amino acids. Germline V gives CDR1 KGHSH, CDR2 LQKENI. The V end was cut by 6 bases, the J end by 5 bases, with 13 bases between. The CDR3: CASSAKLAETQYF. The CDR3 DNA reads TGTGCCAGCTCGGCAAAACTAGCTGAGACCCAGTACTTC.

The chain links TRBV3-1 (or the pseudogene TRBV3-2) to TRBJ1-2; D is uncertain. The germline gives CDR1 LGHDT, CDR2 YNNKEL (reference sequence). The CDR3 extends over 14 amino acids. The ends were cut back, 4 bases at V and 2 bases at J, with 11 bases in the middle. The CDR3 nucleotides read TGTGCCAGCAGCCTAGGAGGAAAAAACTATGGCTACACCTTC. It yields the protein CASSLGGKNYGYTF.

The CDR3 sequence is CASSVSADTQYF. CDR3 bases: TGTGCCAGCAGTGTTAGCGCAGATACGCAGTATTTT. The chain links TRBV2 to TRBJ2-3; weak D call: TRBD2 (5 bases). V lost 4 bases to trimming and J lost 4 bases, with 6 bases between them. The germline gives CDR1 SNHLY, CDR2 FYNNEI. The CDR3 contains 12 residues.

The chain carries TRBV24-1 and TRBJ1-3, with a weak D call TRBD1 (5 bases). The CDR3 is 15 amino acids. The germline CDR1 and CDR2 sequences are KGHDR and SFDVKD. V was cut by 9 bases and J by 8 bases, with 22 bases left in between. CDR3 sequence (DNA): TGTGCCACCCAGGCCCAGGGCCGCGGCGGAGACACCATATATTTT. As protein: CATQAQGRGGDTIYF.

The chain uses TRBV5-4 and TRBJ2-3; 7 bases fit TRBD2. The trim removed 4 bases at V and 3 bases at J, leaving 5 bases unmatched. CDR1 is SGHNT, CDR2 YYREEE, per germline (reference sequence). CDR3 length: 14 amino acids. CDR3 bases: TGTGCCAGCAGCCCGTATAGCGGGACAGATACGCAGTATTTT. Translated, it gives CASSPYSGTDTQYF.

This sequence joins TRBV18 and TRBJ1-3, with a possible D match to TRBD1 (6 bases). Trimming cost V 8 bases and J 2 bases, with 13 bases left between them. Germline loops: CDR1 KGHSH, CDR2 LQKENI. The CDR3 contains 14 residues. Written as DNA, the CDR3 is TGTGCCAGCACGACAGGAAACACTGGAAACACCATATATTTT. It translates to CASTTGNTGNTIYF. Full variable domain (missing parts from reference TRBV18 and TRBJ1-3): NAGVMQNPRHLVRRRGQEARLRCSPMKGHSHVYWYRQLPEEGLKFMVYLQKENIIDESGMPKERFSAEFPKEGPSILRIQQVVRGDSAAYFCASTTGNTGNTIYFGEGSWLTVV.

The chain links TRBV18 to TRBJ1-1, with TRBD1 as a possible D gene (6 bases). Trimming cost V 6 bases and J 5 bases, with 16 bases left between them. Germline assignment: CDR1 KGHSH and CDR2 LQKENI. CDR3 length: 14 residues. The CDR3 region has the DNA TGTGCCAGCTCTAACGAGGCGGGGGCGACTGAAGCTTTCTTT. Translating it yields CASSNEAGATEAFF.

V usage is TRBV19 and J usage is TRBJ2-3, with TRBD2 matching 11 bases. The CDR3 loop spans 15 amino acids. Germline CDR1 and CDR2: LNHDA and SQIVND (reference sequence). The V and J ends lost 7 bases and 9 bases, in that order; junction bases with no gene match: 12. The CDR3 DNA is TGTGCCAGTACCGCACTAGCGGGAGAAGGGCAGACGCAGTATTTT. Protein product: CASTALAGEGQTQYF. Variable domain in full (rest from reference TRBV19 and TRBJ2-3): DGGITQSPKYLFRKEGQNVTLSCEQNLNHDAMYWYRQDPGQGLRLIYYSQIVNDFQKGDIAEGYSVSREKKESFPLTVTSAQKNPTAFYLCASTALAGEGQTQYFGPGTRLTVL.

V gene TRBV11-3 combines with J gene TRBJ2-3, with TRBD1 identical over 7 bases. This CDR3 spans 15 amino acids. V lost 3 bases, J lost 6 bases, and 9 bases stayed unmatched. Germline V CDR1 and CDR2: SGHNT, YENEEA. CDR3 sequence: CASSLDHRGGDTQYF. CDR3 in DNA: TGTGCCAGCAGCTTGGACCACAGGGGCGGGGATACGCAGTATTTT.

The V call is TRBV6-5, the J call TRBJ2-1; 9 nucleotides line up with TRBD1. CDR1 is MNHEY, CDR2 SVGAGI, per germline. The CDR3 extends over 16 amino acids. The V segment lost 4 bases and the J segment 8 bases; nucleotides outside the gene matches: 12. The CDR3 loop reads CASSSPTGGAYDEQFF. CDR3 bases: TGTGCCAGCAGTTCGCCTACAGGGGGCGCTTACGATGAGCAGTTCTTC.

The V gene is TRBV19, the J gene TRBJ1-1; D perhaps matches TRBD1 (6 bases). The CDR3 extends over 13 amino acids. Germline V lookup: CDR1 LNHDA, CDR2 SQIVND (reference sequence). Trimming shortened V by 2 bases and J by 8 bases, and 12 bases separated the two germline ends. The CDR3 loop reads CASSISPTGEAFF. The DNA of the CDR3 is TGTGCCAGTAGTATATCCCCGACAGGCGAAGCTTTCTTT.

The chain has TRBV7-9 and TRBJ2-3, with D uncertain. Between the trimmed V and J ends, which lost 5 bases and 8 bases, there was a span of 11 bases. CDR3 size: 12 residues. The V gene's germline CDR1 is SEHNR and CDR2 FQNEAQ (reference sequence). CDR3 sequence reads: CASSPSLSTQYF. CDR3 DNA sequence: TGTGCCAGCAGCCCGAGTCTGAGTACGCAGTATTTT.

The chain recombines TRBV20-1 with TRBJ2-1, with TRBD2 as a possible D gene (5 bases). This CDR3 is 11 amino acids long. The germline CDR1 and CDR2 sequences are DFQATT and SNEGSKA (reference sequence). The V end was cut by 3 bases, the J end by 10 bases, with 10 bases between. The CDR3 sequence is CSARGVDEQFF. Here the CDR3 DNA reads TGCAGTGCTAGGGGAGTGGACGAGCAGTTCTTC.

The chain combines TRBV27 with TRBJ1-2; the match to TRBD1 covers 8 bases. CDR3 length: 17 amino acids. The ends lost 0 bases at V and 6 bases at J; junction bases unmatched: 12. Germline CDR1 and CDR2: MNHEY and SMNVEV (reference sequence). The CDR3 coding sequence is TGTGCCAGCAGTTTATCTCCAGGGGGCCTTTTGATGGATGGCTACACCTTC. It is translated as CASSLSPGGLLMDGYTF.

The chain employs TRBV7-2 and TRBJ1-6; 9 bases match TRBD1. This CDR3 region has 13 residues. V lost 5 bases to trimming and J lost 12 bases; unmatched junction nucleotides: 5. Per the germline V gene, CDR1 is SGHTA and CDR2 is FQGNSA. The CDR3 spells CASSEGQGLPLHF. The CDR3 DNA reads TGTGCCAGCAGCGAAGGACAGGGGCTACCCCTCCACTTT.

The chain combines TRBV19 with TRBJ2-3; 11 nucleotides agree with TRBD2. This CDR3 contains 15 residues. Losses at the gene ends were 6 bases for V and 10 bases for J; bases not matched to a gene: 12. Germline V lookup: CDR1 LNHDA, CDR2 SQIVND (reference sequence). The CDR3 loop reads CASSTGLAVQGAQYF. The CDR3 DNA is TGTGCCAGTAGCACGGGACTAGCGGTCCAGGGGGCGCAGTATTTT.

V usage is TRBV13 and J usage is TRBJ2-7; D is perhaps TRBD2 (5 bases). This CDR3 has 13 residues. CDR1 PRHDT and CDR2 FYEKMQ come from the germline V gene (reference sequence). The V gene lost 2 bases and the J gene lost 9 bases, with 14 bases spanning the gap. CDR3 loop: CASSLRGFTTQYV. CDR3 in DNA: TGTGCCAGCAGCTTACGGGGATTTACGACGCAGTACGTC.

V gene TRBV28 combines with J gene TRBJ2-5, with 7 positions matching TRBD1. Unmatched junction bases numbered 4, after V lost 3 bases and J lost 0 bases. Germline CDR1 and CDR2: MDHEN and SYDVKM. The CDR3 has 15 residues. The CDR3 nucleotides read TGTGCCAGCAGTTTTACAGGGGCTTACCAAGAGACCCAGTACTTC. Translation gives CASSFTGAYQETQYF.

This clone has a handful of counts. The CDR3 bases are TGTGCCAGCAGCCAAGGACAGCAGGAGAGGTACGAGCAGTACGTC. Its translation is CASSQGQQERYEQYV. V usage is TRBV5-5 and J usage is TRBJ2-7; a possible D gene is TRBD1 (6 bases). The germline CDR1 and CDR2 sequences are SGHKS and YYEKEE (reference sequence). The CDR3 spans 15 residues. V lost 4 bases and J 4 bases, leaving 18 bases between the germline ends.

This clone showed up just once. The rearrangement links TRBV6-2 or TRBV6-3 to TRBJ2-1, with D unclear. The V end lost 6 bases, the J end lost 3 bases, and 12 bases lay between the germline ends. The CDR3 consists of 14 residues. Germline assignment: CDR1 MNHEY and CDR2 SVGEGT. Written as DNA, the CDR3 is TGTGCCAGCAGCCTTCGAAGCGACTACAATGAGCAGTTCTTC. This gives the protein CASSLRSDYNEQFF.

This clone appeared a few times. The chain uses TRBV7-8 and TRBJ1-4, with 8 bases identical to TRBD1. Per the germline V gene, CDR1 is SGHVS and CDR2 is FQNEAQ. The CDR3 spans 14 residues. With 5 bases clipped from V and 8 bases from J, the junction kept 7 bases outside the gene matches. The CDR3 region has the DNA TGTGCCAGCAGCAATCGGGACAGGAGAGAAAAACTGTTTTTT. It yields the protein CASSNRDRREKLFF.

The V call is TRBV5-1, the J call TRBJ2-7, with 10 bases fitting TRBD2. Per germline, CDR1 SGHRS and CDR2 YFSETQ. The CDR3 spans 17 residues. With V trimmed by 5 bases and J by 3 bases, 14 bases remained unmatched. The CDR3 spells CASRGKPLSGGIYEQYF. In DNA, the CDR3 is TGCGCCAGCAGGGGCAAACCTCTTAGCGGGGGGATCTACGAGCAGTACTTC. The full variable domain, in which reference TRBV5-1 and TRBJ2-7 provide the parts outside the CDR3, is KAGVTQTPRYLIKTRGQQVTLSCSPISGHRSVSWYQQTPGQGLQFLFEYFSETQRNKGNFPGRFSGRQFSNSRSEMNVSTLELGDSALYLCASRGKPLSGGIYEQYFGPGTRLTVT.

Only a few counts were recorded for this clone. V gene TRBV18 combines with J gene TRBJ2-1; 9 bases fit TRBD2. The V segment lost 3 bases and the J segment 2 bases; nucleotides outside the gene matches: 5. The germline gives CDR1 KGHSH, CDR2 LQKENI. This CDR3 has 16 residues. Here the CDR3 reads CASSPFGTSTYNEQFF. The DNA for the CDR3 is TGTGCCAGCTCACCCTTCGGGACTAGCACCTACAATGAGCAGTTCTTC.

The CDR3 reads CASSFRGLYSEKLFF. The DNA for the CDR3 is TGTGCCAGCAGTTTTAGAGGGTTGTACAGTGAAAAACTGTTTTTT. J is TRBJ1-4 and V is TRBV27; D is ambiguous. V lost 3 bases and J lost 7, with 15 bases in between. CDR1 is MNHEY, CDR2 SMNVEV, per germline (reference sequence). This CDR3 region has 15 residues.

On this clone: Germline and junction disagree at one end, which may indicate a read error. The chain carries TRBV5-4 and TRBJ2-6, with a possible D match to TRBD1 (5 bases). Germline CDR1 reads SGHNT; CDR2 reads YYREEE (reference sequence). The CDR3 loop spans 13 amino acids. CDR3 nucleotides: TGTGCCAGCAGCTTGGAAGGGGTCAACGTCCTGACTTTC. It yields the protein CASSLEGVNVLTF.